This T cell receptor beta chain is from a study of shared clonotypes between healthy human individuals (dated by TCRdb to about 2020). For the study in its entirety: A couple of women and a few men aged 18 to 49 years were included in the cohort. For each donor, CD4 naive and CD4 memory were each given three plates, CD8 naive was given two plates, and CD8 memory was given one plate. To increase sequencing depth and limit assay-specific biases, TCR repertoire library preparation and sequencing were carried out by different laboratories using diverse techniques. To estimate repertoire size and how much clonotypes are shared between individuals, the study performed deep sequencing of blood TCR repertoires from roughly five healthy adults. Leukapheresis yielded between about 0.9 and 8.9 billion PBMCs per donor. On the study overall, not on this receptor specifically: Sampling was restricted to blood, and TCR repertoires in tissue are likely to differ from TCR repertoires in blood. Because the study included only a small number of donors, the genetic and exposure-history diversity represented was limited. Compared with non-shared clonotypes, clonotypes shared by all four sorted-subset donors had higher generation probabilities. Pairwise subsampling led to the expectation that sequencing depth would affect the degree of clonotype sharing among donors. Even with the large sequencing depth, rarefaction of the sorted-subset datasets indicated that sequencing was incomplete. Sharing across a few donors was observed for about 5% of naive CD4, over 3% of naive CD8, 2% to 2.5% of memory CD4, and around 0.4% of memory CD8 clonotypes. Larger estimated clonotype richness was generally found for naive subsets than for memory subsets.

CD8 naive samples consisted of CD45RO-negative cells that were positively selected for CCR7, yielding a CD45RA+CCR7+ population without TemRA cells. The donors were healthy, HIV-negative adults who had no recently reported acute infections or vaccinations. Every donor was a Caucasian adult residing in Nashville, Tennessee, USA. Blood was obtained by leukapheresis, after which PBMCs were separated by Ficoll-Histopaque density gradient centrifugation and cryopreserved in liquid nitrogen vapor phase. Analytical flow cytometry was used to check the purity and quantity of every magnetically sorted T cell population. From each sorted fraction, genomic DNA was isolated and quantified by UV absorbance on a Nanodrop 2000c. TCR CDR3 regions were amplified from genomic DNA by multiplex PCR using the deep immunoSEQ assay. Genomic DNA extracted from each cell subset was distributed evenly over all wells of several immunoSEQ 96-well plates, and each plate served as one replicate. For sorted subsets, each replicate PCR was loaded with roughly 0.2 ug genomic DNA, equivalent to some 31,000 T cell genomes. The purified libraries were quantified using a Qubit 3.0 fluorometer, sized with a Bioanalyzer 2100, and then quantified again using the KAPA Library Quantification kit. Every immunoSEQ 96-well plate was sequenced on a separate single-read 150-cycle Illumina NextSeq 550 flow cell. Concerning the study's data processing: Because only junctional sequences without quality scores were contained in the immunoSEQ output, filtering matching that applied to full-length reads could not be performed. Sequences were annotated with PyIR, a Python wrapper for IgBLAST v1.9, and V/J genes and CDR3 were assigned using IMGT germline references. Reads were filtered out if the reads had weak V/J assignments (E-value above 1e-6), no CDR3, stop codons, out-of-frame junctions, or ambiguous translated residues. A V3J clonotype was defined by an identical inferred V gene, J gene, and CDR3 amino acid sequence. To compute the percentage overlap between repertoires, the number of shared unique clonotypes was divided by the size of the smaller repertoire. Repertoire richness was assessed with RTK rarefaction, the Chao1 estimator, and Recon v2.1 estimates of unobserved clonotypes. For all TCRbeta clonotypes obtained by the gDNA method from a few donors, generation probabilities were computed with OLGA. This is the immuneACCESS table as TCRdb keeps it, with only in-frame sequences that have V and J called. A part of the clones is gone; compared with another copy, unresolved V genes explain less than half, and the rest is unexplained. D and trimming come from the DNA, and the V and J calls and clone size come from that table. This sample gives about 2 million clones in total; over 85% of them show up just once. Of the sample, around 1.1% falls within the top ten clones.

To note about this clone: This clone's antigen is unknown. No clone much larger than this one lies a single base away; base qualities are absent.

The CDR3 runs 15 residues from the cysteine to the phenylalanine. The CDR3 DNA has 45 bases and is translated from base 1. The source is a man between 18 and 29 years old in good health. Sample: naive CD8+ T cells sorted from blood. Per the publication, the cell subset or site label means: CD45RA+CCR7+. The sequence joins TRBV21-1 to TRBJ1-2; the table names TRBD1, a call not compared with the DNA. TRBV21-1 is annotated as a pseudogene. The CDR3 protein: CASSTVAGPCYGYTF. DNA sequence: TGTGCCAGCAGCACCGTGGCAGGGCCTTGCTATGGCTACACCTTC.